This is a list of T cell receptor beta chains from one sample in a study of T cell repertoires in cytomegalovirus infection. MiXCR was run by TCRdb on the reads, yielding one entry per CDR3 protein. The data show fewer than 950,000 distinct CDR3 sequences, over 25% seen once. These TCRs are of unknown antigen specificity. Sequencing was performed on cultured CD8+ T cells from PBMCs, taken from culture after CMV antigen stimulation. The receptors shown here come from a human donor in good health (CMV status not recorded). Some clones in this sample may be carry-over from other donors' samples. CDR3s include the opening cysteine and the closing phenylalanine or tryptophan. A D gene is named only where the DNA matches it firmly. Clone size is given for some rows only: seen once, a few or many times, or a class if the clone is expanded.

>TRBJ2-1|many|TRBD1|TRBV7-2
TGTGCCAGCAGCTCTACAGGGGTGGGTAGTCCCTACAATGAGCAGTTCTTC
CASSSTGVGSPYNEQFF
>TRBJ1-2|once|TRBD1|TRBV29-1
TGCAGCGTTGAAGATCAGGGGGGCGCCTCCTATGGCTACACCTTC
CSVEDQGGASYGYTF
>TRBJ2-1|-|TRBD2|TRBV13
TGTGCCAGCAGCTCCGAAATCATAGCGGGGGCGAACTACAATGAGCAGTTCTTC
CASSSEIIAGANYNEQFF
>TRBJ2-2|once|-|TRBV29-1
TGCAGCGTTCTATGGGGTATCGGTGCCGGGGAGCTGTTTTTT
CSVLWGIGAGELFF
>TRBJ1-3|-|-|TRBV6-6
TGTGCCAGCACCCTGTCTATCGACTGGGCAAACACCATATATTTT
CASTLSIDWANTIYF
>TRBJ1-6|-|-|TRBV3-1
TGTGCCAGCAGCCAAACCCCGCAGCGGAATTCACCCCTCCACTTT
CASSQTPQRNSPLHF
>TRBJ2-3|many|TRBD2|TRBV6-5
TGTGCCAGCAGTTATTGGGGGGGATACACAGATACGCAGTATTTT
CASSYWGGYTDTQYF
>TRBJ2-1|-|-|TRBV29-1
TGCAGCGTTGAAGGACAATCGGGTTCCTACAATGAGCAGTTCTTC
CSVEGQSGSYNEQFF
>TRBJ2-4|-|-|TRBV25-1
TGTGCCAGCACCGAACAGGGTCTAGCCAAAAACATTCAGTACTTC
CASTEQGLAKNIQYF
>TRBJ1-1|few|TRBD1|TRBV27
TGTGCCAGTAGGACAGGGGCGGACACTGAAGCTTTCTTT
CASRTGADTEAFF
>TRBJ2-2|-|-|TRBV27
TGTGCCAGCAGTATACAGGGGACTACCGGGGAGCTGTTTTTT
CASSIQGTTGELFF
>TRBJ2-6|-|-|TRBV7-3
TGTGTCAGCAGCGAAGGGGCCAACGTCCTGACTTTC
CVSSEGANVLTF
>TRBJ2-1|-|TRBD1|TRBV19
TGTGCCAGTAAGGACAGGGGGTTTTACAATGAGCAGTTCTTC
CASKDRGFYNEQFF
>TRBJ1-2|many|-|TRBV7-9
TGTGCCAGTGGTACGGGGGCAGTGTCTGGCTACACCTTC
CASGTGAVSGYTF
>TRBJ2-7|-|-|TRBV27
TGTGCCAGCGCGTCCCGGACAGAGAACTACGAGCAGTACTTC
CASASRTENYEQYF
>TRBJ2-7|few|TRBD1|TRBV12-3/TRBV12-4
TGTGCCAGCAGTCCCTGGACAGGGGAGAACTCCTACGAGCAGTACTTC
CASSPWTGENSYEQYF
>TRBJ2-7|-|-|TRBV7-6
TGTGCCAGCAGCCCCGAGGGGACCCTTAGCTACGAGCAGTACTTC
CASSPEGTLSYEQYF
>TRBJ2-7|few|-|TRBV27
TGTGCCAGCAGTTTATCAGAGGGCTACGAGCAGTACTTC
CASSLSEGYEQYF
>TRBJ2-2|-|TRBD2|TRBV27
TGTGCCAGCAGAGCGGGACTAGCGGACGGGGAGCTGTTTTTT
CASRAGLADGELFF
>TRBJ2-3|-|TRBD1|TRBV9
TGTGCCAGCAGCGGGCAGGGGGCGGGAGATACGCAGTATTTT
CASSGQGAGDTQYF
>TRBJ1-2|many|-|TRBV7-6
TGTGCCAGCAGCTTAGAATCAGCCCCGGGCTATGGCTACACCTTC
CASSLESAPGYGYTF